Listed below are T cell receptor beta chains from one sample, sequenced in a study of shared clonotypes between healthy human individuals. Repertoires were generated with immunoSEQ multiplex PCR, while TCRdb's copy carries only in-frame clones and drops some. This sample has 950,000 to 1,300,000 clones, with approximately 72% found just once. Sample: memory CD4+ T cells sorted from blood. The receptors originated from a young man in good health. CDR3s include the opening cysteine and the closing phenylalanine or tryptophan. A D gene is named only where the DNA matches it firmly. Clone size is stated in some rows and not others, as once, few, many or a class when expanded.

>.|TRBV6-1|many|TRBJ1-1
TGTGCCAGCAGTGAAACAGGCAGGGTGGACACTGAAGCTTTCTTT
CASSETGRVDTEAFF
>.|TRBV18|.|TRBJ2-5
TGTGCCAGCTCACCAGACGGCCCGGAGACCCAGTACTTC
CASSPDGPETQYF
>TRBD1|TRBV7-8|.|TRBJ1-5
TGTGCCAGCAGCCCGGGGACAGGGGTTCAGCCCCAGCATTTT
CASSPGTGVQPQHF
>.|TRBV4-1|.|TRBJ2-3
TGCGCCAGCAGCCAAGAACCGCAGTATTTT
CASSQEPQYF
>TRBD1|TRBV15|.|TRBJ1-2
TGTGCCACCAGCACGACAGGGTTGGGCTATGGCTACACCTTC
CATSTTGLGYGYTF
>TRBD2|TRBV29-1|.|TRBJ2-1
TGCAGCGCGCGGACGGGGGGATCCTACAATGAGCAGTTCTTC
CSARTGGSYNEQFF
>.|TRBV6-1|.|TRBJ2-3
TGTGCCAGCACAATCCCGGGCGCAGATACGCAGTATTTT
CASTIPGADTQYF
>.|TRBV9|.|TRBJ2-5
TGTGCCAGCAGCGTGTCGAGCCAAGAGACCCAGTACTTC
CASSVSSQETQYF
>.|TRBV5-4|.|TRBJ2-7
TGTGCCAGCGCCCGCGGGGCCGCCTACGAGCAGTACTTC
CASARGAAYEQYF
>.|TRBV5-4|few|TRBJ1-2
TGTGCAACCAGGGGCTCGGGCTATGGCTACACCTTC
CATRGSGYGYTF
>TRBD1|TRBV5-5|.|TRBJ1-2
TGTGCCAGCAGCTCCGCGTATCCGGGACAGGGGGCAAGATATGGCTACACCTTC
CASSSAYPGQGARYGYTF
>TRBD2|TRBV7-2|.|TRBJ2-5
TGTGCCAGCAGCTTAGTTAGCGGGAATGTAGGGACCCAGTACTTC
CASSLVSGNVGTQYF
>.|TRBV5-1|.|TRBJ2-2
TGCGCCAGCAGCTTGGCCAGGGGCCGCACCGGGGAGCTGTTTTTT
CASSLARGRTGELFF
>.|TRBV5-5|few|TRBJ1-4
TGTGCCAGCAGCCCGAGGGGAAGCACTAATGAAAAACTGTTTTTT
CASSPRGSTNEKLFF